The TCR beta chain under discussion was sequenced for a study of T cells in Graves' hyperthyroidism and ophthalmopathy. The CDR3 is 14 amino acids. The V and J ends lost 6 bases and 6 bases respectively, with 17 bases between them. Amplification of TCR beta CDR3 regions used RNA as the template. A first-round RT-PCR of the TCR CDR3 used the HTBI primer set. TCRdb recomputed calls from the multiplex PCR reads with MiXCR, one row per CDR3 protein. This table has about half a million distinct CDR3 sequences, approximately 25% appearing once. Sequences were obtained from blood. The chain carries TRBV12-3 or TRBV12-4 and TRBJ2-5; possible D gene TRBD2, 6 bases. The origin of this receptor is a woman aged 25 to 39 with Graves' ophthalmopathy. CDR3 in DNA: TGTGCCAGCAGCCCCGTGGAGCGGGTAAAGACCCAGTACTTC. Its protein is CASSPVERVKTQYF.